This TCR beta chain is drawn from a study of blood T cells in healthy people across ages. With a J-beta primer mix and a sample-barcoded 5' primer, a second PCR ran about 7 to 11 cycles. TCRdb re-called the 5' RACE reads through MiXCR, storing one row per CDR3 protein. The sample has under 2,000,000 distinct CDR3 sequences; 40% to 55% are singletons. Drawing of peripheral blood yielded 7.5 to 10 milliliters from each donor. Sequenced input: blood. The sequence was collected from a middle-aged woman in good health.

CDR3 sequence reads: CATSRATTGSYEQYF. CDR3 bases: TGTGCCACCAGCAGAGCCACTACGGGTTCCTACGAGCAGTACTTC. This sequence joins TRBV15 and TRBJ2-7, with no clear D. Germline CDR1 is LNHNV and CDR2 is YYDKDF (reference sequence). The CDR3 sequence is 15 residues long. Trimming shortened V by 1 base and J by 1 base, and 11 bases separated the two germline ends.